What follows are 8 T cell receptor beta chains derived from one specimen sequenced in a study of immune evolution from preneoplasia to lung adenocarcinoma. Sequencing was performed with immunoSEQ multiplex PCR; in TCRdb, only in-frame clones are kept and a portion is missing. The data contain about 2,800 clones, 75% to 85% of them singletons. The sample comprised FFPE atypical adenomatous hyperplasia tissue from the lung. Subset defined: atypical adenomatous hyperplasia (AAH), lung preneoplasia. The origin of the receptors is a person aged 65 to 79 with lung adenocarcinoma.

This clone was seen a few times. This chain uses TRBV19 with TRBJ1-5; D unresolved. Trimming stripped 6 bases from V and 7 bases from J, with 13 bases between. Germline CDR1 reads LNHDA; CDR2 reads SQIVND (reference sequence). The CDR3 consists of 13 residues. This chain's CDR3 is CASRDSVEQPQHF. For the CDR3, the DNA is TGTGCCAGTAGAGACTCCGTAGAGCAGCCCCAGCATTTT.

This chain links TRBV19 with TRBJ1-4, with 9 bases fitting TRBD1. V shed 6 bases, J shed 6 bases, and the junction held 17 bases outside the gene matches. Germline CDR1 and CDR2: LNHDA and SQIVND (reference sequence). The CDR3 runs to 18 residues. CDR3 amino acids: CASRTGQGPVRVDEKLFF. The CDR3 DNA follows: TGTGCCAGTAGGACGGGACAGGGCCCCGTAAGGGTGGATGAAAAACTGTTTTTT. The full variable domain, its missing parts supplied by reference TRBV19 and TRBJ1-4, is DGGITQSPKYLFRKEGQNVTLSCEQNLNHDAMYWYRQDPGQGLRLIYYSQIVNDFQKGDIAEGYSVSREKKESFPLTVTSAQKNPTAFYLCASRTGQGPVRVDEKLFFGSGTQLSVL.

This clone was counted once. This chain links TRBV6-5 with TRBJ1-2; no definite D call. Germline values: CDR1 MNHEY, CDR2 SVGAGI. The CDR3 spans 12 residues. With 5 bases removed from V and 7 bases from J, the gap between germline ends came to 11 bases. CDR3 coding DNA: TGTGCCAGCAGTACGGACCGGTTTGGCTACACCTTC. Residues: CASSTDRFGYTF.

The chain uses TRBV30 and TRBJ1-5; D possibly corresponds to TRBD1 (6 bases). The CDR3 spans 15 residues. Per germline, CDR1 GTSNPN and CDR2 SVGIG (reference sequence). The V end was cut by 3 bases, the J end by 4 bases, with 16 bases between. In nucleotides, the CDR3 is TGTGCCTGGAGGTTGGGGGGGGCTGGAAATCAGCCCCAGCATTTT. Amino acid sequence: CAWRLGGAGNQPQHF.

CDR3 nucleotide sequence: TGTGCCATCAGTGAGTCTTCCTCCCAACCCGAGAACATTCAGTACTTC. This encodes CAISESSSQPENIQYF. The rearrangement links TRBV10-3 to TRBJ2-4; D uncertain. V lost 0 bases and J 7 bases, leaving 16 bases between the germline ends. The CDR3 loop spans 16 amino acids. The germline V gene has CDR1 ENHRY and CDR2 SYGVKD.

The rearrangement uses TRBV7-2 and TRBJ1-5; D is possibly TRBD1 (6 bases). The CDR3 is made up of 15 amino acids. CDR1 and CDR2 (germline): SGHTA, FQGNSA. V lost 3 bases and J lost 1, with 10 bases in between. The chain's CDR3 is CASSLRGWSNQPQHF. Here the CDR3 DNA reads TGTGCCAGCAGCTTGAGGGGGTGGAGCAATCAGCCCCAGCATTTT.

The chain employs TRBV6-1 and TRBJ2-6; D not certain. The germline V gene encodes CDR1 MNHNS and CDR2 SASEGT. The V end lost 4 bases, the J end lost 0 bases, and 7 bases lay between the germline ends. This CDR3 is built from 15 residues. The CDR3 loop reads CASSGTGSGANVLTF. DNA for the CDR3: TGTGCCAGCAGTGGAACGGGCTCTGGGGCCAACGTCCTGACTTTC.

The CDR3 reads CASTVSSVQETQYF. The CDR3 DNA sequence: TGTGCCAGCACGGTCTCTAGCGTCCAAGAGACCCAGTACTTC. The chain carries TRBV6-1 and TRBJ2-5; TRBD2 is a possible D gene (6 bases). Germline CDR1 is MNHNS and CDR2 is SASEGT. The CDR3 extends over 14 amino acids. Trimming cost V 7 bases and J 1 base, with 13 bases left between them.